The clone carrying this T cell receptor beta chain was counted many times. Its antigen is unknown. Each CDR3 protein gets one entry after TCRdb re-called the reads with MiXCR. The data show hundreds of thousands of distinct CDR3 sequences, roughly 30% seen once. The source of the sample is a study of T cell repertoires in cytomegalovirus infection. Study background: Peptides in the study included HLA-C-restricted and HLA-B-restricted CMV epitopes. From public TCR beta signatures came an indication of both CMV infection and matching HLA type. Study-wide results and limits: Summed frequency of shared TCR beta families picked out CMV carriers who also had the relevant HLA.

The germline V gene has CDR1 SGHVS and CDR2 FNYEAQ. V shed 5 bases and J shed 6 bases, with 8 bases lying between them. This CDR3 comprises 13 residues. The source material was cultured CD8+ T cells from PBMCs, sampled from culture after CMV antigen stimulation. The sequence came from a human donor in good health (CMV status not recorded). Some clones in this sample may be carry-over from other donors' samples. The chain links TRBV7-6 to TRBJ1-6; D ambiguous. CDR3 coding DNA: TGTGCCAGCAGCCCGAGGATTAATTCACCCCTCCACTTT. The encoded protein is CASSPRINSPLHF.